This section outlines one TCR beta chain sequence together with its context. Its antigen remains unknown. They built TCR cDNA with 5'RACE template switching, a step that put in a universal primer site and UMIs. TCRdb analysed the 5' RACE reads with MiXCR anew, one entry per CDR3 protein. The sample records about 250,000 distinct CDR3 sequences, more than 3.5% being singletons. These data are taken from a study of T cells after yellow fever vaccination. The study, taken as a whole, reports: Though weaker, the secondary response peaked faster, on day 5 versus 15.

The trim removed 4 bases at V and 2 bases at J, leaving 5 bases unmatched. The CDR3 runs to 14 residues. Germline V lookup: CDR1 SGHDT, CDR2 YYEEEE. The rearrangement uses TRBV5-6 and TRBJ1-1; TRBD1 aligns across 7 bases. This receptor was identified in a man aged 18 to 29 who received the YFV17D yellow fever vaccine. Sequences were derived from PBMCs, sampled 15 days after the yellow fever booster vaccination. CDR3 nucleotides: TGTGCCAGCAGCAAGGGACAGCCTAACACTGAAGCTTTCTTT. Translation: CASSKGQPNTEAFF.